A selection of T cell receptor beta chains follows, all from one sample in a study of T cell changes during pregnancy in multiple sclerosis. Some clones are missing from TCRdb's copy, which holds only in-frame ones; the method was immunoSEQ multiplex PCR. The sample records roughly 51,000 clones, about 90% being singletons. This sample comprised CD4+ T cells from peripheral blood mononuclear cells, obtained after pregnancy. The origin of the receptors is a female donor in good health, enrolled as a control in a pregnancy study. Both conserved end residues are part of each CDR3. The order of the fields is clone size, V gene, J gene, D gene, CDR3 DNA, CDR3 protein. D genes are given only for firm matches. Not all rows give a size; the values are once, few, many and, for expanded clones, a class.

NA	TRBV7-8	TRBJ2-7	NA	TGTGCCAGCAGGCCACCCCGGGGGGCTGGCTACGAGCAGTACTTC	CASRPPRGAGYEQYF
once	TRBV4-2	TRBJ2-3	TRBD2	TGTGCCAGCAGCCAAGAACTAGCGGGGGGGCCAATACCAGATACGCAGTATTTT	CASSQELAGGPIPDTQYF
NA	TRBV6-1	TRBJ1-5	NA	TGTGCCAGCAGTGAAAGGGGGAGGGGGTGGAGTCGCCAGCCCCAGCATTTT	CASSERGRGWSRQPQHF
NA	TRBV28	TRBJ1-1	NA	TGTGCCAGCAGTCCCCAGCCGGGAGCCGGGGATGAAGCTTTCTTT	CASSPQPGAGDEAFF
NA	TRBV7-2	TRBJ1-1	NA	TGTGCCAGCAGCTTTGGGAGTAAGATGAACACTGAAGCTTTCTTT	CASSFGSKMNTEAFF
NA	TRBV6-4	TRBJ2-2	TRBD1	TGTGCCAGCAGCGAAGGGACAGGACTCACCGGGGAGCTGTTTTTT	CASSEGTGLTGELFF
few	TRBV30	TRBJ1-1	NA	TGTGCCTGGAGCGAAAGGGGGGGCACTGAAGCTTTCTTT	CAWSERGGTEAFF
NA	TRBV7-9	TRBJ1-2	NA	TGTGCCAGCAGCCCCGGGACAAATACGGGCTACACCTTC	CASSPGTNTGYTF
NA	TRBV7-2	TRBJ2-7	NA	TGTGCCAGCACCCAGGGCAGGGGAAAGAACGAGCAGTACTTC	CASTQGRGKNEQYF
few	TRBV7-3	TRBJ1-2	NA	TGTGCCAGCAGCTTTACAGGGAACTATGGCTACACCTTC	CASSFTGNYGYTF
once	TRBV6-6	TRBJ1-1	TRBD1	TGTGCCAGCAGGGCAGGGGGTATGAACACTGAAGCTTTCTTT	CASRAGGMNTEAFF
NA	TRBV7-9	TRBJ1-4	TRBD1	TGTGCCAGCAGCTTAGCGTTCCAGGGGGCAGTAGAAAAACTGTTTTTT	CASSLAFQGAVEKLFF
NA	TRBV5-1	TRBJ2-1	NA	TGCGCCAGCAGCTTGGGGCCTGACTACAATGAGCAGTTCTTC	CASSLGPDYNEQFF
NA	TRBV9	TRBJ1-5	NA	TGTGCCAGCAGCGCCGGACAAGGATTGAGTAATCAGCCCCAGCATTTT	CASSAGQGLSNQPQHF
NA	TRBV4-1	TRBJ2-1	TRBD2	TGCGCCAGCAGCCGGGGGAGGGATGTATTCAATGAGCAGTTCTTC	CASSRGRDVFNEQFF
NA	TRBV7-2	TRBJ2-3	NA	TGTGCCAGCAGCTTAGCGGGGGGGCCGGGATATACGCAGTATTTT	CASSLAGGPGYTQYF
NA	TRBV10-3	TRBJ1-2	NA	TGTGCCATCAGCGAGGGACATAACTATGGCTACACCTTC	CAISEGHNYGYTF
NA	TRBV9	TRBJ1-1	NA	TGTGCCAGCAGCGTAGGTTCGGGGTATAACACTGAAGCTTTCTTT	CASSVGSGYNTEAFF
NA	TRBV9	TRBJ1-6	NA	TGTGCCTCCTCCGTCCAAGCATCCGCTTCACCCCTCCACTTT	CASSVQASASPLHF
NA	TRBV5-6	TRBJ2-1	TRBD1	TGTGCCAGCAGCTTGGCCGGGAAGGGGACAGAAAACAATGAGCAGTTCTTC	CASSLAGKGTENNEQFF
NA	TRBV9	TRBJ2-1	NA	TGTGCCAGCAGCCCCCGACAGCCACGCACTTCATACGGGGAGCAGTTCTTC	CASSPRQPRTSYGEQFF
few	TRBV5-4	TRBJ2-3	NA	TGTGCCAGCAGCTTTGCGGGGGCCGGGATAAGCACAGATACGCAGTATTTT	CASSFAGAGISTDTQYF
NA	TRBV28	TRBJ2-6	NA	TGTGCCAGCAGTCCCTACAGCTCTGGGGCCAACGTCCTGACTTTC	CASSPYSSGANVLTF
NA	TRBV27	TRBJ2-2	NA	TGTGCCAGCAGTTTCGACAGGAACACCGGGGAGCTGTTTTTT	CASSFDRNTGELFF
NA	TRBV6-5	TRBJ2-1	NA	TGTGCCAGCAGTTACTCGAGAAGGGAGGATGAGCAGTTCTTC	CASSYSRREDEQFF
NA	TRBV7-2	TRBJ1-5	TRBD1	TGTGCCAGCACCCTAGACAGGGGCGTCAATCAGCCCCAGCATTTT	CASTLDRGVNQPQHF
NA	TRBV2	TRBJ1-1	NA	TGTGCCAGCAGTGAAGCCCCCGGAGGGGAAGCTTTCTTT	CASSEAPGGEAFF
NA	TRBV6-1	TRBJ1-5	TRBD1	TGTGCCAGCAAATGGGGACAGGGTAGCAATCAGCCCCAGCATTTT	CASKWGQGSNQPQHF
once	TRBV4-1	TRBJ1-5	NA	TGCGCCAGCAGCGACCCCCCCAGGGTAGGTCAGCCCCAGCATTTT	CASSDPPRVGQPQHF
NA	TRBV5-8	TRBJ1-1	NA	TGTGCCAGCAGCTTGGGTCGATATCACAGCGGCAACACTGAAGCTTTCTTT	CASSLGRYHSGNTEAFF
NA	TRBV7-2	TRBJ2-7	TRBD1	TGTGCCAGCAGCCCCACAGGGGGCCAGAACTACGAGCAGTACTTC	CASSPTGGQNYEQYF
NA	TRBV2	TRBJ2-7	TRBD1	TGTGCCAGAACCCCCCTCCCGGGACAGGGGGCGAAAGAGCAGTACTTC	CARTPLPGQGAKEQYF
NA	TRBV18	TRBJ1-3	NA	TGTGCCAGCTCAGGTAGTAACTCTGGAAACACCATATATTTT	CASSGSNSGNTIYF
NA	TRBV27	TRBJ2-4	TRBD1	TGTGCCAGCAGTACTCCGGGACAGGGGCTAGCCAAAAACATTCAGTACTTC	CASSTPGQGLAKNIQYF
NA	TRBV2	TRBJ1-4	NA	TGTGCCAGCAGTTTCGACAGGCTCGGTAATGAAAAACTGTTTTTT	CASSFDRLGNEKLFF
NA	TRBV19	TRBJ1-1	NA	TGTGCCAGTAGTATCTACAGGGATTCGGGGAACACTGAAGCTTTCTTT	CASSIYRDSGNTEAFF
NA	TRBV2	TRBJ1-6	TRBD1	TGTGCCAGCGGAAACAGGGGTGGCTCACCCCTCCACTTT	CASGNRGGSPLHF
NA	TRBV5-1	TRBJ2-3	NA	TGCGCCAGCAGCTCGGACAGAGCTGGTACGCAGTATTTT	CASSSDRAGTQYF
once	TRBV7-9	TRBJ2-3	NA	TGTGCCAGCAGCTCAGGACAAGGGTTGACAGATACGCAGTATTTT	CASSSGQGLTDTQYF
NA	TRBV4-3	TRBJ2-2	TRBD2	TGCGCCAGCAGCCCCGGGACTAGCGGGGGGGCCGGCACCGGGGAGCTGTTTTTT	CASSPGTSGGAGTGELFF
NA	TRBV9	TRBJ1-6	TRBD1	TGTGCCAGCAGCGCCCAGGGACAGGGAGGGTCACCCCTCCACTTT	CASSAQGQGGSPLHF
few	TRBV4-1	TRBJ1-6	NA	TGCGCCAGCAGCCAAGTTAGGGGAGGTAAAAATTCACCCCTCCACTTT	CASSQVRGGKNSPLHF
NA	TRBV10-3	TRBJ2-5	TRBD2	TGTGCCATCAGTGAGAGCAGGACTAGCGGGGGAGAAGCACAAGAGACCCAGTACTTC	CAISESRTSGGEAQETQYF
NA	TRBV29-1	TRBJ2-7	NA	TGCAGCGCTCGACAGAGCTCCTACGAGCAGTACTTC	CSARQSSYEQYF
NA	TRBV30	TRBJ1-6	TRBD1	TGTGCCTGGAAAAGACAGGGGGATAATTCACCCCTCCACTTT	CAWKRQGDNSPLHF
NA	TRBV7-9	TRBJ1-2	TRBD1	TGTGCCGGCGAACAGGGGCTTATTCGGGGTAACTATGGCTACACCTTC	CAGEQGLIRGNYGYTF
NA	TRBV9	TRBJ2-1	NA	TGTGCCAGCAGCGTCGAGGTGGGGGCTAATGAGCAGTTCTTC	CASSVEVGANEQFF
NA	TRBV4-1	TRBJ1-3	TRBD1	TGCGCCAGCAGCCCCAGGGGGCAGGCTGGAAACACCATATATTTT	CASSPRGQAGNTIYF
NA	TRBV7-9	TRBJ1-5	NA	TGTGCCAGCAGCTTACGTGGAGAACCCAATCAGCCCCAGCATTTT	CASSLRGEPNQPQHF
NA	TRBV25-1	TRBJ2-3	NA	TGTGCCAGCAGTGTACAAGGTGGGGCCTTCACAGATACGCAGTATTTT	CASSVQGGAFTDTQYF
NA	TRBV30	TRBJ1-1	NA	TGTGCCTGGAGTGTTTCGGGGAAGGGCGCTTTCTTT	CAWSVSGKGAFF
NA	TRBV27	TRBJ2-3	TRBD1	TGTGCCAGCAGACCCCGGGACAGGGCTTCGGGTACGCAGTATTTT	CASRPRDRASGTQYF